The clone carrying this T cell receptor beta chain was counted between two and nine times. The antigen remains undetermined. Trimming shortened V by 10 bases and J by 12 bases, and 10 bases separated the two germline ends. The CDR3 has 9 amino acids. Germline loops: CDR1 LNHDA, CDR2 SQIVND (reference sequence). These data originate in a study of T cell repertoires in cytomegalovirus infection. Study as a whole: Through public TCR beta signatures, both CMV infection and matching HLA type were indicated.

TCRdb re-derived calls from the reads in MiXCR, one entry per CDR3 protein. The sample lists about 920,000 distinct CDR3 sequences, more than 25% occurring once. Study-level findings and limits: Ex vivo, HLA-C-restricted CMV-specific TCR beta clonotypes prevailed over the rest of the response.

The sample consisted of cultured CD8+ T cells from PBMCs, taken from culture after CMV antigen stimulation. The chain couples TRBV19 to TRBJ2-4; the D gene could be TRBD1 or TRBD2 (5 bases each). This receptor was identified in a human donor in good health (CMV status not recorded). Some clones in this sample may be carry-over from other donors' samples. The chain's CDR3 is CATIGAQYF. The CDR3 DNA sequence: TGTGCCACGATCGGGGCTCAGTACTTC.